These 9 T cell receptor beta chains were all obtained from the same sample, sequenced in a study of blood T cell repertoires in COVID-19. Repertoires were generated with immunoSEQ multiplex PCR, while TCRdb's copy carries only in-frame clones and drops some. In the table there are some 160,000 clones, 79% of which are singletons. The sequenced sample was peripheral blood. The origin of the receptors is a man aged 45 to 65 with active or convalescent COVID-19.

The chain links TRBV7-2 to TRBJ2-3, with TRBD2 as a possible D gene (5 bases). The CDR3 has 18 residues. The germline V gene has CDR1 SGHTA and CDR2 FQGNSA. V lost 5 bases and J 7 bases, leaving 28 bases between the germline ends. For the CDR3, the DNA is TGTGCCAGCAGCCCCCCTCCACAGAGCGGCCGAAGCAGGCATACGCAGTATTTT. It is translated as CASSPPPQSGRSRHTQYF.

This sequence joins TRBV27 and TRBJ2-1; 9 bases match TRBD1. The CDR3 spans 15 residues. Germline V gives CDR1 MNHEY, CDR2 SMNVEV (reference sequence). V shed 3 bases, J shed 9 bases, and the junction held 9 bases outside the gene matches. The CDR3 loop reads CASSLGDRATTEQFF. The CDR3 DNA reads TGTGCCAGCAGTTTGGGGGACAGGGCAACCACTGAGCAGTTCTTC.

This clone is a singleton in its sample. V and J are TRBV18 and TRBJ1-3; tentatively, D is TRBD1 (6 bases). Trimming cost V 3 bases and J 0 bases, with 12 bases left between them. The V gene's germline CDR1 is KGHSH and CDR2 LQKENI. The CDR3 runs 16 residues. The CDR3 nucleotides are TGTGCCAGCTCACCTACCACAGGGAACTCTGGAAACACCATATATTTT. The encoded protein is CASSPTTGNSGNTIYF.

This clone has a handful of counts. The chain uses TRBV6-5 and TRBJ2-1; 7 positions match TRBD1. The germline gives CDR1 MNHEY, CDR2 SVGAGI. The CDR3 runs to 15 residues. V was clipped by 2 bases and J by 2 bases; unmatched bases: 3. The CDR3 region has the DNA TGTGCCAGCAGTTACCTGGGGACAGCCTACAATGAGCAGTTCTTC. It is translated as CASSYLGTAYNEQFF.

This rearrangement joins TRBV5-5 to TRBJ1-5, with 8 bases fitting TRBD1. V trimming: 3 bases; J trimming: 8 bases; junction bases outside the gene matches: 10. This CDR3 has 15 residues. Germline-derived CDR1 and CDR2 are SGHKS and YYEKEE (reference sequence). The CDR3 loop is CASSSTMDRAKPQHF. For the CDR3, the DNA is TGTGCCAGCAGCTCCACAATGGACAGGGCAAAGCCCCAGCATTTT.

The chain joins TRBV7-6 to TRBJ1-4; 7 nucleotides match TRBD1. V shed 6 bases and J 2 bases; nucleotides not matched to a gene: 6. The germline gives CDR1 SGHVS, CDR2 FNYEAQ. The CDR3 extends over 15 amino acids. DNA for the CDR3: TGTGCCAGCAGTACGAGGGGGCGGACTAATGAAAAACTGTTTTTT. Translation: CASSTRGRTNEKLFF.

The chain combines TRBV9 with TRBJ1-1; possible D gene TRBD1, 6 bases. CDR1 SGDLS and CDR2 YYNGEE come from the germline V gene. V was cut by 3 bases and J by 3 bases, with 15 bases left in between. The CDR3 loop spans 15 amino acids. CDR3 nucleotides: TGTGCCAGCAGCGCCCAAGTGGACAGCTACACTGAAGCTTTCTTT. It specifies CASSAQVDSYTEAFF.

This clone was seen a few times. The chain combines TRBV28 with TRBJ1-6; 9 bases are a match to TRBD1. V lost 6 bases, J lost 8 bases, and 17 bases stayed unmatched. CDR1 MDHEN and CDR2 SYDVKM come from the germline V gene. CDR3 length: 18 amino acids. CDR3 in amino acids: CASSPDETGGYIDSPLHF. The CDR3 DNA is TGTGCCAGCAGCCCAGACGAGACAGGGGGATATATCGATTCACCCCTCCACTTT.

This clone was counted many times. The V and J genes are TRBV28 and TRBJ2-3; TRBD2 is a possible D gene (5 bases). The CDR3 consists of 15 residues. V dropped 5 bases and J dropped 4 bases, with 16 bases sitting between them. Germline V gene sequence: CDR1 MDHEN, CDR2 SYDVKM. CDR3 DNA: TGTGCCAGCAGTCTCCCCGGTTCGGAGGCAGATACGCAGTATTTT. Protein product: CASSLPGSEADTQYF. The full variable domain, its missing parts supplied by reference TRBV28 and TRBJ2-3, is DVKVTQSSRYLVKRTGEKVFLECVQDMDHENMFWYRQDPGLGLRLIYFSYDVKMKEKGDIPEGYSVSREKKERFSLILESASTNQTSMYLCASSLPGSEADTQYFGPGTRLTVL.